The rows below give T cell receptor beta chains drawn from one sample of a study of cytomegalovirus exposure and HLA in healthy donors. The table came from immunoSEQ multiplex PCR; TCRdb's copy has only in-frame clones and leaves some out. The table has 75,000 to 100,000 clones, 65% to 85% seen once. Sequenced sample: PBMCs. The receptor source for this set is a man aged 35-49 years in good health and CMV-seropositive. CDR3s include the opening cysteine and the closing phenylalanine or tryptophan. The D gene is left open where the match is weak. The listing skips clone size in some rows; elsewhere it reads once, few, many or a size class.

d_call j_call clone_size v_call cdr3_aa cdr3_nt
TRBD1 TRBJ2-2 - TRBV5-1 CASSRDRGFTGELFF TGCGCCAGCAGCCGGGACAGGGGGTTCACCGGGGAGCTGTTTTTT
- TRBJ1-2 - TRBV19 CASSIVQYYGYTF TGTGCCAGTAGTATAGTCCAGTACTATGGCTACACCTTC
- TRBJ2-5 - TRBV5-1 CASSRGLGETQYF TGCGCCAGCAGCCGGGGACTGGGAGAGACCCAGTACTTC
TRBD1 TRBJ2-1 - TRBV14 CASSQVGGTGKGFF TGTGCCAGCAGCCAAGTTGGAGGGACAGGGAAAGGGTTCTTC
TRBD1 TRBJ1-5 once TRBV5-1 CASSRGQGGPQHF TGCGCCAGCAGCAGAGGACAGGGTGGTCCCCAGCATTTT
- TRBJ2-7 - TRBV5-4 CASSLGQSMTYEQYF TGTGCCAGCAGCTTGGGACAGTCCATGACCTACGAGCAGTACTTC
- TRBJ1-4 - TRBV2 CASSTFGGDREKLFF TGTGCCAGCAGTACCTTTGGGGGGGATCGTGAAAAACTGTTTTTT
TRBD1 TRBJ1-1 - TRBV28 CASSQGTGTLTEAFF TGTGCCAGCAGTCAGGGGACAGGGACGCTCACTGAAGCTTTCTTT
TRBD1 TRBJ1-1 - TRBV6-6 CASSPQGANTEAFF TGTGCCAGCAGTCCACAGGGGGCGAACACTGAAGCTTTCTTT
- TRBJ2-5 - TRBV6-5 CASRLTQGRETQYF TGTGCCAGCAGGCTAACACAGGGGAGGGAGACCCAGTACTTC
TRBD1 TRBJ1-6 - TRBV7-3 CASSLLGTGGSSPLHF TGTGCCAGCAGCTTACTGGGCACAGGGGGTAGTTCACCCCTCCACTTT
TRBD2 TRBJ2-1 - TRBV27 CASSRTTSGPNNEQFF TGTGCCAGCAGTAGGACAACTAGCGGTCCCAACAATGAGCAGTTCTTC
- TRBJ2-1 - TRBV9 CASSLGGPYNEQFF TGTGCCAGCAGTCTTGGGGGCCCCTACAATGAGCAGTTCTTC
- TRBJ2-1 - TRBV5-6 CASSQYNEQFF TGTGCCAGCAGCCAATACAATGAGCAGTTCTTC
- TRBJ1-5 few TRBV27 CASRDSYNQPQHF TGTGCCAGCAGAGACAGTTACAATCAGCCCCAGCATTTT
- TRBJ2-2 - TRBV7-8 CASSSNEGGNTGELFF TGTGCCAGCAGCTCAAACGAGGGAGGTAACACCGGGGAGCTGTTTTTT
TRBD2 TRBJ2-7 - TRBV5-4 CASSSYSGSSYEQYF TGTGCCAGCAGCTCCTATAGCGGGAGCTCCTACGAGCAGTACTTC
TRBD2 TRBJ2-3 - TRBV29-1 CSGGGRADTQYF TGCAGCGGGGGCGGGAGGGCAGATACGCAGTATTTT
- TRBJ2-7 once TRBV5-6 CASSTRTRIYEQYF TGTGCCAGCAGCACGAGGACACGGATCTACGAGCAGTACTTC
TRBD1 TRBJ2-6 - TRBV27 CASSFRDRGRGANVLTF TGTGCCAGCAGTTTCCGGGACAGGGGACGTGGGGCCAACGTCCTGACTTTC
- TRBJ1-2 - TRBV9 CASSVTGNYGYTF TGTGCCAGCAGCGTTACAGGGAACTATGGCTACACCTTC
TRBD2 TRBJ2-1 - TRBV5-8 CASSLGPGLAGDYNEQFF TGTGCCAGCAGCTTGGGCCCGGGACTAGCGGGGGATTACAATGAGCAGTTCTTC
- TRBJ2-2 - TRBV5-1 CASSPSNTGELFF TGCGCCAGCAGCCCGTCGAACACCGGGGAGCTGTTTTTT
- TRBJ1-2 - TRBV6-5 CASSYLRAHYGYTF TGCGCCAGCAGTTACCTAAGAGCCCACTATGGCTACACCTTC
- TRBJ2-4 - TRBV7-9 CASSPDRNIQYF TGTGCCAGCAGCCCGGACAGAAACATTCAGTACTTC
TRBD1 TRBJ1-4 - TRBV6-5 CASSYPTGGREKLFF TGTGCCAGCAGTTACCCGACAGGGGGCCGAGAAAAACTGTTTTTT
TRBD2 TRBJ2-3 - TRBV11-3 CASSPRSGTSVRDTQYF TGTGCCAGCAGCCCCCGATCCGGGACTAGCGTTAGAGATACGCAGTATTTT
- TRBJ1-2 once TRBV28 CASTQRRDYGYTF TGTGCCAGCACCCAGCGTCGGGACTATGGCTACACCTTC
- TRBJ2-3 - TRBV5-1 CASSLEPGGTDTQYF TGCGCCAGCAGCTTGGAACCCGGTGGTACAGATACGCAGTATTTT
- TRBJ2-3 - TRBV19 CASRTAAADTQYF TGTGCCAGTCGTACTGCGGCGGCAGATACGCAGTATTTT
TRBD1 TRBJ2-7 - TRBV7-2 CASSLGHRGYEQYF TGTGCCAGCAGCTTAGGTCACAGGGGATACGAGCAGTACTTC
TRBD2 TRBJ2-7 - TRBV6-1 CASRRTSEYEQYF TGTGCCAGCAGAAGGACTAGCGAGTACGAGCAGTACTTC
- TRBJ1-4 once TRBV6-6 CASSYPEAGPAKLFF TGTGCCAGCAGTTACCCCGAGGCGGGCCCCGCAAAACTGTTTTTT
- TRBJ1-1 once TRBV7-9 CASMVQGSTEAFF TGTGCCAGCATGGTCCAGGGGAGCACTGAAGCTTTCTTT
- TRBJ1-5 few TRBV27 CASSLKAGGSNQPQHF TGTGCCAGCAGTTTGAAGGCCGGCGGGAGCAATCAGCCCCAGCATTTT
TRBD1 TRBJ2-6 - TRBV2 CASRQGRGSGANVLTF TGTGCCAGCCGACAGGGTCGCGGCTCTGGGGCCAACGTCCTGACTTTC
TRBD1 TRBJ2-1 - TRBV14 CASSQHTGGSYNEQFF TGTGCCAGCAGCCAACACACAGGGGGCTCCTACAATGAGCAGTTCTTC
- TRBJ2-3 - TRBV25-1 CASSEVDSQTGGDTQYF TGTGCCAGCAGTGAGGTTGACAGTCAGACCGGGGGAGATACGCAGTATTTT
- TRBJ2-1 - TRBV4-1 CASSPSRGPTTYNEQFF TGCGCCAGCAGCCCCAGCCGCGGGCCTACGACCTACAATGAGCAGTTCTTC
TRBD1 TRBJ2-7 - TRBV28 CASRPTGGRYEQYF TGTGCCAGCAGACCGACAGGGGGAAGGTACGAGCAGTACTTC
- TRBJ2-7 - TRBV6-5 CASSYLDWTWQYF TGTGCCAGCAGTTACTTGGACTGGACGTGGCAGTACTTC
- TRBJ1-1 - TRBV5-1 CASSDWEGTEAFF TGCGCCAGCAGCGATTGGGAGGGGACTGAAGCTTTCTTT
TRBD2 TRBJ2-1 - TRBV6-5 CASSYLSGSLVNEQFF TGTGCCAGCAGTTACCTTAGCGGGAGCCTCGTCAATGAGCAGTTCTTC
- TRBJ2-1 - TRBV6-1 CASSETRNEQFF TGTGCCAGCAGTGAAACGAGGAATGAGCAGTTCTTC
TRBD1 TRBJ2-1 - TRBV2 CASSYRGRDNEQFF TGTGCCAGCAGTTACAGGGGAAGGGACAATGAGCAGTTCTTC
TRBD1 TRBJ1-6 - TRBV5-6 CASSLLPGQANSPLHF TGTGCCAGCAGCCTCCTACCGGGACAGGCTAATTCACCCCTCCACTTT
- TRBJ1-3 - TRBV6-5 CASGHGVGAGNTIYF TGTGCCAGCGGCCACGGGGTTGGGGCTGGAAACACCATATATTTT
- TRBJ1-4 - TRBV14 CASSQPPDRYTGEKLFF TGTGCCAGCAGCCAACCCCCCGACAGGTATACTGGTGAAAAACTGTTTTTT
- TRBJ1-2 - TRBV5-1 CASSTLTSQANYGYTF TGCGCCAGCAGCACTTTGACCAGCCAGGCTAACTATGGCTACACCTTC
TRBD2 TRBJ2-5 few TRBV7-9 CASSPTYGGSNQETQYF TGTGCCAGCAGCCCTACCTACGGGGGGTCAAACCAAGAGACCCAGTACTTC
- TRBJ1-2 once TRBV9 CASSVGGNYGYTF TGTGCCAGCAGCGTAGGAGGGAACTATGGCTACACCTTC
TRBD2 TRBJ2-7 - TRBV7-6 CASSVTSGWNEQYF TGTGCCAGCAGCGTGACTAGCGGGTGGAACGAGCAGTACTTC
- TRBJ1-3 - TRBV5-1 CASSLTGSWDTIYF TGCGCCAGCAGTCTAACGGGGTCCTGGGACACCATATATTTT
- TRBJ1-5 few TRBV28 CASSTQDQPQHF TGTGCCAGCAGTACCCAGGATCAGCCCCAGCATTTT
TRBD1 TRBJ1-2 - TRBV7-8 CASSLADRGWYYGYTF TGTGCCAGCAGCTTAGCGGACAGGGGTTGGTACTATGGCTACACCTTC